These 28 T cell receptor beta chains were sequenced from one sample in a study of Tregs in tolerant kidney transplant recipients. Produced via immunoSEQ multiplex PCR; TCRdb's table is partial and in-frame only. Among 98,000 or so clones listed, nearly 90% were seen once. Material: CD4+ T cells from blood, obtained before the transplant. The receptors were sampled from a human donor who received a combined kidney and bone marrow transplant.

This sequence joins TRBV18 and TRBJ2-1, with D perhaps TRBD1 (6 bases). In germline, CDR1 is KGHSH, CDR2 LQKENI. This CDR3 is 14 amino acids long. Trimming stripped 5 bases from V and 12 bases from J, with 20 bases between. CDR3: CASSSVDSPEGQFF. The CDR3, as DNA: TGTGCCAGCTCATCCGTGGACAGCCCCGAGGGGCAGTTCTTC.

The chain uses TRBV18 and TRBJ2-1; 9 bases map to TRBD2. Germline V CDR1 and CDR2: KGHSH, LQKENI. The CDR3 is 15 residues long. J gave up 9 bases and V 6 bases, and 12 bases lay outside the gene matches. CDR3 region: CASSLAGPPMGEQFF. The CDR3 nucleotides read TGTGCCAGCTCCCTAGCGGGGCCGCCTATGGGTGAGCAGTTCTTC.

The chain has TRBV15 and TRBJ1-1; the D is unclear. Trimming removed 0 bases at V and 0 bases at J, with 5 bases between. The CDR3 loop spans 14 amino acids. Germline loops: CDR1 LNHNV, CDR2 YYDKDF (reference sequence). In nucleotides, the CDR3 is TGTGCCACCAGCAGAGATTTCATGAACACTGAAGCTTTCTTT. Translating gives CATSRDFMNTEAFF.

This chain links TRBV7-2 with TRBJ1-5; the D is unclear. In germline, CDR1 is SGHTA, CDR2 FQGNSA. V was cut by 0 bases and J by 8 bases, with 5 bases left in between. The CDR3 totals 12 residues. In nucleotides, the CDR3 is TGTGCCAGCAGCTTAGCGGAGGAGCCCCAGCATTTT. Residues: CASSLAEEPQHF.

The gene calls are TRBV18 and TRBJ1-5; 8 bases fit TRBD1. V lost 2 bases, J lost 5 bases, and 2 bases stayed unmatched. Looked up from germline, CDR1 is KGHSH and CDR2 is LQKENI. This CDR3 has 14 residues. The CDR3 DNA sequence: TGTGCCAGCTCACCAGAGACAGGGGATCAGCCCCAGCATTTT. Its translation is CASSPETGDQPQHF. The full variable domain, with the rest looked up from reference TRBV18 and TRBJ1-5, is NAGVMQNPRHLVRRRGQEARLRCSPMKGHSHVYWYRQLPEEGLKFMVYLQKENIIDESGMPKERFSAEFPKEGPSILRIQQVVRGDSAAYFCASSPETGDQPQHFGDGTRLSIL.

The V gene is TRBV5-1, the J gene TRBJ1-1, with 7 nucleotides matching TRBD1. This CDR3 has 14 residues. Germline V CDR1 and CDR2: SGHRS, YFSETQ. The V segment lost 1 base and the J segment 2 bases; nucleotides outside the gene matches: 2. The CDR3 protein is CASSLTGDNTEAFF. In nucleotides, the CDR3 is TGCGCCAGCAGCTTGACAGGGGACAACACTGAAGCTTTCTTT.

This clone was detected a few times. The genes are TRBV6-1 and TRBJ2-1; 11 bases are shared with TRBD2. The CDR3 sequence is 21 residues long. V was clipped by 0 bases and J by 0 bases; unmatched bases: 13. Germline V gene sequence: CDR1 MNHNS, CDR2 SASEGT. The CDR3 DNA sequence: TGTGCCAGCAGTGAAGCCCAACAACTAGCGGGAGTACGAGGCTCCTACAATGAGCAGTTCTTC. This encodes CASSEAQQLAGVRGSYNEQFF.

The CDR3 is CASREQPSQETQYF. CDR3 coding DNA: TGCGCCAGCAGAGAACAGCCAAGTCAAGAGACCCAGTACTTC. This chain connects TRBV5-1 to TRBJ2-5; D is ambiguous. The V end lost 5 bases, the J end lost 2 bases, and 13 bases lay between the germline ends. Germline CDR1 reads SGHRS; CDR2 reads YFSETQ. There are 14 residues in the CDR3.

The chain links TRBV7-8 to TRBJ2-7; D may be TRBD2 (5 bases). The CDR3 loop spans 16 amino acids. The germline V and J ends were trimmed by 4 bases and 4 bases, with 20 bases remaining between them. Germline V gene data show CDR1 as SGHVS and CDR2 as FQNEAQ. CDR3 nucleotide sequence: TGTGCCAGCAGCTGGAGGCAGAAAACTACAACTTACGAGCAGTACTTC. Protein: CASSWRQKTTTYEQYF.

The chain has TRBV28 and TRBJ2-3, with 10 bases fitting TRBD2. Germline V gene sequence: CDR1 MDHEN, CDR2 SYDVKM. The junction had 3 bases not matched to a gene; V was cut back by 4 bases and J by 14 bases. This CDR3 has 11 residues. The CDR3 here is CASSSRLAGYF. CDR3 in DNA: TGTGCCAGCAGTTCTCGACTAGCGGGGTATTTT.

CDR3 protein: CASLREVSTEAFF. The CDR3 DNA sequence: TGTGCCAGTCTCAGGGAGGTGAGCACTGAAGCTTTCTTT. The chain joins TRBV2 to TRBJ1-1; D possibly corresponds to TRBD1 (5 bases). This CDR3 has 13 amino acids. The V and J ends lost 9 bases and 4 bases respectively, with 15 bases between them. The V gene's germline CDR1 is SNHLY and CDR2 FYNNEI.

The chain uses TRBV7-9 and TRBJ1-6, with 8 nucleotides matching TRBD1. The ends lost 5 bases at V and 10 bases at J; junction bases unmatched: 7. This CDR3 region has 14 residues. Germline V lookup: CDR1 SEHNR, CDR2 FQNEAQ (reference sequence). This CDR3 is CASSPRTGHSPLHF. The DNA for the CDR3 is TGTGCCAGCAGCCCACGGACAGGGCACTCACCCCTCCACTTT.

The sample holds a few counts of this clone. The V call is TRBV7-7, the J call TRBJ1-4, with D possibly being TRBD1 (5 bases). The CDR3 runs to 13 residues. CDR1 and CDR2 from the germline V gene are SSHAT and FNYEAQ (reference sequence). V was pared by 5 bases and J by 5 bases, with 9 bases between. The CDR3 nucleotides are TGTGCCAGCAGCCGACAGAGAAATGAAAAACTGTTTTTT. It codes for CASSRQRNEKLFF.

This rearrangement joins TRBV5-1 to TRBJ1-3, with 9 bases fitting TRBD1. V shed 4 bases, J shed 1 base, and the junction held 6 bases outside the gene matches. Germline CDR1 and CDR2: SGHRS and YFSETQ. The CDR3 covers 16 residues. CDR3 sequence: CASSPQTGGSGNTIYF. The CDR3 DNA reads as TGCGCCAGCAGCCCCCAGACAGGGGGTTCTGGAAACACCATATATTTT. The full variable domain, with the rest looked up from reference TRBV5-1 and TRBJ1-3, is KAGVTQTPRYLIKTRGQQVTLSCSPISGHRSVSWYQQTPGQGLQFLFEYFSETQRNKGNFPGRFSGRQFSNSRSEMNVSTLELGDSALYLCASSPQTGGSGNTIYFGEGSWLTVV.

The chain links TRBV28 to TRBJ1-6; D is uncertain. Looked up from germline, CDR1 is MDHEN and CDR2 is SYDVKM. V was cut by 8 bases and J by 6 bases, with 14 bases left in between. The CDR3 runs to 14 residues. The CDR3 protein is CASGSTIPNSPLHF. CDR3 bases: TGTGCCAGCGGCTCCACGATACCTAATTCACCCCTCCACTTT.

The rearrangement uses TRBV5-1 and TRBJ2-7; tentative D call: TRBD1 (7 bases). The CDR3 sequence is 17 residues long. Deletions cut 0 bases from V and 0 bases from J, with 16 bases between. Germline-derived CDR1 and CDR2 are SGHRS and YFSETQ. CDR3 nucleotides: TGCGCCAGCAGCTTGGGGGGGGACAGTCGGGCCTCCTACGAGCAGTACTTC. It encodes CASSLGGDSRASYEQYF. The full variable domain, with the rest looked up from reference TRBV5-1 and TRBJ2-7, is KAGVTQTPRYLIKTRGQQVTLSCSPISGHRSVSWYQQTPGQGLQFLFEYFSETQRNKGNFPGRFSGRQFSNSRSEMNVSTLELGDSALYLCASSLGGDSRASYEQYFGPGTRLTVT.

Many counts were recorded for this clone. The chain uses TRBV20-1 and TRBJ1-2, with 8 bases lining up with TRBD1. The CDR3 has 11 residues. The germline CDR1 and CDR2 sequences are DFQATT and SNEGSKA (reference sequence). This CDR3 is CRPGTGYGYTF. The CDR3 nucleotides are TGCAGACCCGGGACAGGCTATGGCTACACCTTC.

The chain links TRBV2 to TRBJ2-7, with 9 bases that match TRBD1. The germline gives CDR1 SNHLY, CDR2 FYNNEI. V trimming: 4 bases; J trimming: 11 bases; junction bases outside the gene matches: 3. The CDR3 loop spans 11 amino acids. CDR3 coding DNA: TGTGCCAGCAGTGGACAGGGGGGGGAGTACTTC. Its translation: CASSGQGGEYF.

This clone was observed a single time. V is TRBV19 and J is TRBJ1-2; TRBD1 is a possible D gene (5 bases). Germline assignment: CDR1 LNHDA and CDR2 SQIVND (reference sequence). CDR3 length: 13 residues. Trimming pared 5 bases from V and 1 base from J, leaving 8 bases between. The CDR3 nucleotides read TGTGCCAGTAGTCCGGACATTAACTATGGCTACACCTTC. Translation gives CASSPDINYGYTF.

The V call is TRBV7-9, the J call TRBJ1-2, with 7 bases aligning to TRBD1. The CDR3 sequence is 13 residues long. V was clipped by 4 bases and J by 4 bases; unmatched bases: 3. Germline-derived CDR1 and CDR2 are SEHNR and FQNEAQ (reference sequence). DNA for the CDR3: TGTGCCAGCAGCTGGGACAGCCTCTATGGCTACACCTTC. Translation gives CASSWDSLYGYTF.

This clone occurred once. This CDR3 is CASTPRDRGLYEQYF. CDR3 DNA sequence: TGTGCCAGCACTCCACGGGACAGGGGGCTCTACGAGCAGTACTTC. The chain is built from TRBV7-9 and TRBJ2-7; 12 positions match TRBD1. J lost 3 bases, V lost 7 bases, and 7 bases had no gene match. The CDR3 contains 15 residues. In germline, CDR1 is SEHNR, CDR2 FQNEAQ (reference sequence). Supplemented by reference TRBV7-9 and TRBJ2-7, the full variable domain reads DTGVSQNPRHKITKRGQNVTFRCDPISEHNRLYWYRQTLGQGPEFLTYFQNEAQLEKSRLLSDRFSAERPKGSFSTLEIQRTEQGDSAMYLCASTPRDRGLYEQYFGPGTRLTVT.

V usage is TRBV5-1 and J usage is TRBJ1-2, with D unresolved. V lost 3 bases and J 3 bases, leaving 9 bases between the germline ends. The CDR3 extends over 13 amino acids. Germline V gene lookup returns CDR1 SGHRS and CDR2 YFSETQ. Here the CDR3 DNA reads TGCGCCAGCAGCTGGGAGCTGGACTATGGCTACACCTTC. Amino acids: CASSWELDYGYTF.

The V call is TRBV10-2, the J call TRBJ2-2, with D possibly being TRBD2 (7 bases). The CDR3 contains 15 residues. In germline, CDR1 is WSHSY, CDR2 SAAADI. V lost 6 bases to trimming and J lost 0 bases, with 11 bases between them. The CDR3 region is CASRRGGSNTGELFF. CDR3 DNA: TGCGCCAGCAGGAGGGGGGGATCGAACACCGGGGAGCTGTTTTTT.

This clone showed up just once. The chain recombines TRBV2 with TRBJ2-3; 8 nucleotides line up with TRBD1. CDR3 length equals 17 residues. Trimming took 1 base from V and 2 from J; bases not matched to a gene: 8. The V gene's germline CDR1 is SNHLY and CDR2 FYNNEI. The CDR3 loop reads CASSEGRGQVVTDTQYF. DNA of the CDR3: TGTGCCAGCAGTGAAGGCCGGGGACAGGTAGTCACAGATACGCAGTATTTT.

The V and J genes are TRBV6-5 and TRBJ1-6; weak D call: TRBD1 (6 bases). This CDR3 contains 15 residues. From germline, CDR1 is MNHEY and CDR2 SVGAGI. The V end lost 2 bases, the J end lost 7 bases, and 12 bases lay between the germline ends. The CDR3 DNA follows: TGTGCCAGCAGTTACGAGGGGACACCAAATTCACCCCTCCACTTT. This encodes CASSYEGTPNSPLHF.

This clone was detected once. The chain couples TRBV7-9 to TRBJ1-2; D is unresolved. Germline V gives CDR1 SEHNR, CDR2 FQNEAQ (reference sequence). Trimming removed 6 bases from V and 4 bases from J, with 18 bases in between. The length of the CDR3 is 15 residues. CDR3 DNA sequence: TGTGCCAGCAGTCGACCTAATAGGCCTAGCTATGGCTACACCTTC. This encodes CASSRPNRPSYGYTF.

The V gene is TRBV2, the J gene TRBJ2-3; possible D gene TRBD1, 5 bases. V lost 6 bases and J lost 1, with 14 bases in between. From germline, CDR1 is SNHLY and CDR2 FYNNEI. CDR3 length equals 15 residues. The CDR3 nucleotides read TGTGCCAGCAGGGGGCAGGGAAAAGGCACAGATACGCAGTATTTT. It specifies CASRGQGKGTDTQYF. Drawing the rest from reference TRBV2 and TRBJ2-3, the complete variable domain is EPEVTQTPSHQVTQMGQEVILRCVPISNHLYFYWYRQILGQKVEFLVSFYNNEISEKSEIFDDQFSVERPDGSNFTLKIRSTKLEDSAMYFCASRGQGKGTDTQYFGPGTRLTVL.

The chain recombines TRBV18 with TRBJ1-1; D might be TRBD1 (6 bases). Germline V gene data show CDR1 as KGHSH and CDR2 as LQKENI. Between the trimmed V and J ends, which lost 0 bases and 0 bases, there was a span of 11 bases. The CDR3 length is 16 residues. The DNA of the CDR3 is TGTGCCAGCTCACCACCTAGAACAGGGATGAACACTGAAGCTTTCTTT. Residues: CASSPPRTGMNTEAFF.